Below are 24 T cell receptor beta chains sequenced from a single sample in a study of OX40 agonist ivuxolimab in advanced cancers. Clones were sequenced by immunoSEQ multiplex PCR, and TCRdb holds only the in-frame ones, with some missing. Of 25,000 to 35,000 clones in the sample, 79% were seen once. The starting material was CD4+ or CD8+ T cells sorted from blood, obtained in a trial of the OX40 agonist ivuxolimab. All receptors come from an adult with an advanced solid tumor such as melanoma, head and neck, liver or kidney cancer.

The gene calls are TRBV6-5 and TRBJ2-7, with D tentatively TRBD1 or TRBD2 (5 bases each). Trimming cost V 4 bases and J 3 bases, with 16 bases left between them. This CDR3 comprises 15 residues. The V gene's germline CDR1 is MNHEY and CDR2 SVGAGI. As DNA, the CDR3 is TGTGCCAGCAGTTTGGGGGTAAATGCGTTCTACGAGCAGTACTTC. As protein: CASSLGVNAFYEQYF.

J is TRBJ1-1 and V is TRBV5-6, with a weak D call TRBD1 (5 bases). V lost 6 bases, J lost 3 bases, and 21 bases lay in between. Germline V gene lookup returns CDR1 SGHDT and CDR2 YYEEEE. This CDR3 region has 16 residues. DNA of the CDR3: TGTGCCAGCACCTTACTCCGACAGAGCGGGGACACTGAAGCTTTCTTT. Its protein is CASTLLRQSGDTEAFF.

V is TRBV6-6 and J is TRBJ2-5; no clear D. Germline V lookup: CDR1 MNHNY, CDR2 SVGAGI (reference sequence). Trimming took 2 bases from V and 1 from J, leaving 8 bases between them. The CDR3 totals 14 residues. The CDR3 region has the DNA TGTGCCAGCAGTTACAATGGAGCCCAAGAGACCCAGTACTTC. Amino acid sequence: CASSYNGAQETQYF.

This clone is medium-sized (0.01 to 0.1%) within its sample. This rearrangement joins TRBV28 to TRBJ2-2; D possibly uses TRBD1 or TRBD2 (6 bases each). This CDR3 contains 15 residues. The V end was cut by 3 bases, the J end by 6 bases, with 14 bases between. Per germline, CDR1 MDHEN and CDR2 SYDVKM. The CDR3 loop is CASSLGAEGAGELFF. CDR3 nucleotides: TGTGCCAGCAGTTTGGGGGCGGAGGGCGCCGGGGAGCTGTTTTTT.

The V gene is TRBV30, the J gene TRBJ1-2, with D hard to call. Looked up from germline, CDR1 is GTSNPN and CDR2 is SVGIG (reference sequence). The CDR3 spans 12 residues. V was shortened by 1 base and J by 8 bases, with 11 bases between the two germline ends. The DNA of the CDR3 is TGTGCCTGGAGTGGCCAGCACGGGGGCTACACCTTC. This sequence encodes CAWSGQHGGYTF.

The chain couples TRBV11-3 to TRBJ2-5; D is possibly TRBD2 (6 bases). The CDR3 covers 13 residues. Deletions cut 5 bases from V and 8 bases from J, with 15 bases between. Per the germline V gene, CDR1 is SGHNT and CDR2 is YENEEA. CDR3 nucleotide sequence: TGTGCCAGCAGCCCCCTCGGCGGGGCCACCCAGTACTTC. Protein product: CASSPLGGATQYF.

The CDR3 DNA is TGTGCCAGCAGCTCCCGCGGGGAGCTAGTGAGTGGCTACACCTTC. Protein sequence: CASSSRGELVSGYTF. This sequence joins TRBV5-4 and TRBJ1-2; D is undetermined. The ends were cut back, 3 bases at V and 7 bases at J, with 19 bases in the middle. CDR3 length: 15 amino acids. The germline V gene encodes CDR1 SGHNT and CDR2 YYREEE (reference sequence). Full variable domain (outside the CDR3, taken from reference TRBV5-4 and TRBJ1-2): ETGVTQSPTHLIKTRGQQVTLRCSSQSGHNTVSWYQQALGQGPQFIFQYYREEENGRGNFPPRFSGLQFPNYSSELNVNALELDDSALYLCASSSRGELVSGYTFGSGTRLTVV.

The rearrangement uses TRBV7-9 and TRBJ1-1; D not certain. Trimming removed 2 bases from V and 6 bases from J, with 13 bases in between. Germline V gene sequence: CDR1 SEHNR, CDR2 FQNEAQ (reference sequence). The CDR3 covers 14 residues. DNA of the CDR3: TGTGCCAGCAGCTTAACGACCTCATGGGCTGAAGCTTTCTTT. Translating it yields CASSLTTSWAEAFF. Drawing the rest from reference TRBV7-9 and TRBJ1-1, the complete variable domain is DTGVSQNPRHKITKRGQNVTFRCDPISEHNRLYWYRQTLGQGPEFLTYFQNEAQLEKSRLLSDRFSAERPKGSFSTLEIQRTEQGDSAMYLCASSLTTSWAEAFFGQGTRLTVV.

The chain combines TRBV10-3 with TRBJ1-4; 7 bases are shared with TRBD1. Germline V gene lookup returns CDR1 ENHRY and CDR2 SYGVKD. This CDR3 contains 13 residues. The ends lost 6 bases at V and 4 bases at J; junction bases unmatched: 2. CDR3 region: CAISDRDNEKLFF. The CDR3 nucleotides read TGTGCCATCAGCGACAGGGATAATGAAAAACTGTTTTTT.

This clone was recorded a few times. The rearrangement uses TRBV6-5 and TRBJ1-6; D is unresolved. This CDR3 has 14 residues. The germline gives CDR1 MNHEY, CDR2 SVGAGI. V lost 2 bases and J 7 bases, leaving 9 bases between the germline ends. CDR3 sequence: CASSYQAGNSPLHF. The CDR3 bases are TGTGCCAGCAGTTACCAGGCCGGGAATTCACCCCTCCACTTT.

The chain is built from TRBV6-5 and TRBJ2-2, with D hard to call. The CDR3 is 14 residues long. Germline V gene lookup returns CDR1 MNHEY and CDR2 SVGAGI. V lost 5 bases and J lost 3, with 10 bases in between. CDR3 nucleotides: TGTGCCAGCAGTAGTTCCACAGACACCGGGGAGCTGTTTTTT. Encoded protein: CASSSSTDTGELFF.

The V call is TRBV5-5, the J call TRBJ2-7; TRBD1 is a possible D gene (7 bases). Trimming shortened V by 3 bases and J by 7 bases, and 14 bases separated the two germline ends. This CDR3 is 13 amino acids long. CDR1 SGHKS and CDR2 YYEKEE come from the germline V gene (reference sequence). CDR3: CASSSDRRGEQYF. DNA of the CDR3: TGTGCCAGCAGCTCGGACAGGAGGGGGGAGCAGTACTTC.

V usage is TRBV29-1 and J usage is TRBJ2-1, with 10 bases aligning to TRBD2. With V trimmed by 8 bases and J by 6 bases, 13 bases remained unmatched. CDR1 and CDR2 (germline): SQVTM, ANQGSEA. The CDR3 is 15 amino acids. The CDR3 loop reads CSSPIAGGPFNEQFF. CDR3 coding DNA: TGCAGCTCCCCGATAGCGGGGGGCCCTTTCAATGAGCAGTTCTTC.

The J gene is TRBJ1-1, the V gene TRBV5-1; D unresolved. Germline V lookup: CDR1 SGHRS, CDR2 YFSETQ. This CDR3 spans 12 amino acids. The ends were cut back, 1 base at V and 6 bases at J, with 7 bases in the middle. The CDR3 DNA is TGCGCCAGCAGCTTGTACGGGGCTGAAGCTTTCTTT. It codes for CASSLYGAEAFF.

The rearrangement uses TRBV19 and TRBJ2-3; D call uncertain. Germline loops: CDR1 LNHDA, CDR2 SQIVND (reference sequence). Trimming left V 4 bases short and J 1 base short, with 6 bases between. CDR3 length: 13 amino acids. As DNA, the CDR3 is TGTGCCAGTAGTACGTGGGGCACAGATACGCAGTATTTT. Protein product: CASSTWGTDTQYF.

The rearrangement uses TRBV2 and TRBJ2-7; D is possibly TRBD2 (6 bases). Germline V gene sequence: CDR1 SNHLY, CDR2 FYNNEI. The length of the CDR3 is 14 residues. Trimming pared 3 bases from V and 2 bases from J, leaving 11 bases between. The CDR3 protein is CASSESSGPYEQYF. The CDR3 coding sequence is TGTGCCAGCAGTGAGTCAAGCGGGCCCTACGAGCAGTACTTC. The full variable domain, its missing parts supplied by reference TRBV2 and TRBJ2-7, is EPEVTQTPSHQVTQMGQEVILRCVPISNHLYFYWYRQILGQKVEFLVSFYNNEISEKSEIFDDQFSVERPDGSNFTLKIRSTKLEDSAMYFCASSESSGPYEQYFGPGTRLTVT.

This sequence joins TRBV9 and TRBJ2-7; TRBD1 aligns across 8 bases. After removal of 0 bases from V and 5 bases from J, the junction contained 7 bases not matched to a gene. The length of the CDR3 is 15 residues. The germline gives CDR1 SGDLS, CDR2 YYNGEE. This CDR3 reads CASSVGRHRGDEQYF. Here the CDR3 DNA reads TGTGCCAGCAGCGTAGGAAGGCACAGGGGGGACGAGCAGTACTTC.

The chain carries TRBV29-1 and TRBJ2-2; D is uncertain. Germline lookup yields CDR1 SQVTM and CDR2 ANQGSEA. This CDR3 has 15 residues. V was pared by 4 bases and J by 0 bases, with 12 bases between. For the CDR3, the DNA is TGCAGCGTTGTACAGCCCCAATCGAACACCGGGGAGCTGTTTTTT. It is translated as CSVVQPQSNTGELFF.

J is TRBJ2-3 and V is TRBV15, with 11 nucleotides matching TRBD2. There are 14 residues in the CDR3. J was trimmed by 5 bases and V by 8 bases; bases with no gene match: 6. Germline assignment: CDR1 LNHNV and CDR2 YYDKDF (reference sequence). CDR3 sequence: CATVAGGRLDTQYF. The CDR3 DNA reads as TGTGCCACCGTAGCGGGGGGGCGCTTAGATACGCAGTATTTT.

The chain combines TRBV2 with TRBJ2-1; D gene ambiguous. Germline V lookup: CDR1 SNHLY, CDR2 FYNNEI. Trimming stripped 4 bases from V and 3 bases from J, with 7 bases between. The CDR3 runs 13 residues. CDR3 residues: CASSVADYNEQFF. In nucleotides, the CDR3 is TGTGCCAGCAGTGTTGCCGACTACAATGAGCAGTTCTTC.

This clone has just one count. CDR3 sequence: CASRVDSSNTGELFF. In DNA form, the CDR3 reads TGTGCCAGCAGAGTGGATTCGTCGAACACCGGGGAGCTGTTTTTT. The chain is built from TRBV6-1 and TRBJ2-2, with D uncertain. V shed 6 bases and J shed 0 bases, with 11 bases lying between them. This CDR3 is 15 amino acids long. Germline V gene data show CDR1 as MNHNS and CDR2 as SASEGT.

This chain joins TRBV2 and TRBJ1-2; D is ambiguous. The V end was cut by 2 bases, the J end by 4 bases, with 14 bases between. The CDR3 sequence is 15 residues long. Germline CDR1 and CDR2: SNHLY and FYNNEI. The chain's CDR3 is CASSEQFSPLYGYTF. In DNA, the CDR3 is TGTGCCAGCAGTGAACAATTCTCACCACTCTATGGCTACACCTTC. Full variable domain (remainder filled in from reference TRBV2 and TRBJ1-2): EPEVTQTPSHQVTQMGQEVILRCVPISNHLYFYWYRQILGQKVEFLVSFYNNEISEKSEIFDDQFSVERPDGSNFTLKIRSTKLEDSAMYFCASSEQFSPLYGYTFGSGTRLTVV.

The rearrangement uses TRBV5-1 and TRBJ1-3; no clear D. The ends were cut back, 5 bases at V and 0 bases at J, with 15 bases in the middle. The CDR3 length is 16 residues. Germline V lookup: CDR1 SGHRS, CDR2 YFSETQ. The CDR3 spells CASSTRGGLSGNTIYF. The CDR3 region has the DNA TGCGCCAGCAGTACTCGGGGAGGCCTCTCTGGAAACACCATATATTTT.

The V call is TRBV4-1, the J call TRBJ2-2; TRBD1 might be the D (6 bases). V lost 2 bases to trimming and J lost 5 bases, with 12 bases between them. In germline, CDR1 is MGHRA, CDR2 YSYEKL. The CDR3 length is 15 residues. In DNA, the CDR3 is TGCGCCAGCAGCCAATCCGGACAGCCAACCGGGGAGCTGTTTTTT. This translates into CASSQSGQPTGELFF.